A selection of T cell receptor beta chains follows, all from one sample in a study of cytomegalovirus exposure and HLA in healthy donors. Clones were sequenced by immunoSEQ multiplex PCR, and TCRdb holds only the in-frame ones, with some missing. Altogether over 150,000 clones are present, around 74% being singletons, with the ten largest covering over 1.2%. The sequenced sample was PBMCs. The receptors derive from a man between 18 and 35 years old in good health and CMV-seronegative. CDR3s include the opening cysteine and the closing phenylalanine or tryptophan. The order of the fields is D gene, clone size, J gene, V gene, CDR3 DNA, CDR3 protein. The D gene is left open where the match is weak. A clone size is listed for some rows: how often the clone was seen (once, few, many), or a class if it is expanded.

D gene: -
clone size: -
J gene: TRBJ2-5
V gene: TRBV4-3
CDR3 DNA: TGCGCCAGCAGCCAGGGGGTAGCGGCCCAAGAGACCCAGTACTTC
CDR3 protein: CASSQGVAAQETQYF

D gene: -
clone size: few
J gene: TRBJ1-1
V gene: TRBV28
CDR3 DNA: TGTGCCAGCAGTTCCCAGAACACTGAAGCTTTCTTT
CDR3 protein: CASSSQNTEAFF

D gene: TRBD2
clone size: -
J gene: TRBJ2-2
V gene: TRBV27
CDR3 DNA: TGTGCCAGCAGTTGGGCTAGCGGTTACACCGGGGAGCTGTTTTTT
CDR3 protein: CASSWASGYTGELFF

D gene: TRBD2
clone size: -
J gene: TRBJ2-2
V gene: TRBV6-4
CDR3 DNA: TGTGCCAGCAGTGAGGAAGCGGGAGCGGGCGGGGAGCTGTTTTTT
CDR3 protein: CASSEEAGAGGELFF

D gene: -
clone size: -
J gene: TRBJ2-3
V gene: TRBV6-5
CDR3 DNA: TGTGCCAGCAGTTACGCCCAGGGGCTAACAGATACGCAGTATTTT
CDR3 protein: CASSYAQGLTDTQYF

D gene: TRBD1
clone size: -
J gene: TRBJ1-1
V gene: TRBV5-1
CDR3 DNA: TGCGCCAGCAGCAGTGGACAGGGGGGCACTGAAGCTTTCTTT
CDR3 protein: CASSSGQGGTEAFF

D gene: TRBD1
clone size: -
J gene: TRBJ1-2
V gene: TRBV28
CDR3 DNA: TGTGCCAGCAGTTCCAGGGGGTATGGCTACACCTTC
CDR3 protein: CASSSRGYGYTF

D gene: -
clone size: -
J gene: TRBJ2-3
V gene: TRBV5-1
CDR3 DNA: TGCGCCAGCAGCCGCCTCAGGGTTGACACAGATACGCAGTATTTT
CDR3 protein: CASSRLRVDTDTQYF

D gene: -
clone size: -
J gene: TRBJ1-5
V gene: TRBV27
CDR3 DNA: TGTGCCAGCAGTTTATGGGGGGACCCCCTTCAGCCCCAGCATTTT
CDR3 protein: CASSLWGDPLQPQHF

D gene: -
clone size: -
J gene: TRBJ1-4
V gene: TRBV5-1
CDR3 DNA: TGCGCCAGCAGCTTGGTCAGGGCGGCTAATGAAAAACTGTTTTTT
CDR3 protein: CASSLVRAANEKLFF

D gene: TRBD2
clone size: few
J gene: TRBJ2-2
V gene: TRBV6-5
CDR3 DNA: TGTGCCAGCAGTCTGGGGGGGTTGAACACCGGGGAGCTGTTTTTT
CDR3 protein: CASSLGGLNTGELFF

D gene: TRBD1
clone size: once
J gene: TRBJ2-5
V gene: TRBV18
CDR3 DNA: TGTGCCAGCTCACCACCGACGACAGGGAAGGGAGAGACCCAGTACTTC
CDR3 protein: CASSPPTTGKGETQYF

D gene: TRBD2
clone size: -
J gene: TRBJ2-5
V gene: TRBV9
CDR3 DNA: TGTGCCAGCAGCGTAGGAGGGGCGGGAGGGAGTGCAGAGACCCAGTACTTC
CDR3 protein: CASSVGGAGGSAETQYF

D gene: TRBD1
clone size: -
J gene: TRBJ1-5
V gene: TRBV2
CDR3 DNA: TGTGCCAGCAGCGAGGGGACAGGGAACCAGCCCCAGCATTTT
CDR3 protein: CASSEGTGNQPQHF

D gene: -
clone size: -
J gene: TRBJ2-7
V gene: TRBV6-1
CDR3 DNA: TGTGCCAGCAGTGAATCCCCGGCGGCCATGGGTTACGAGCAGTACTTC
CDR3 protein: CASSESPAAMGYEQYF

D gene: -
clone size: -
J gene: TRBJ2-3
V gene: TRBV5-1
CDR3 DNA: TGCGCCAGCAGCGCCAGGACAGATACGCAGTATTTT
CDR3 protein: CASSARTDTQYF

D gene: TRBD2
clone size: -
J gene: TRBJ2-7
V gene: TRBV18
CDR3 DNA: TGTGCCAGCTCACCCGGGACTAGCGGGAAACAGGAGCAGTACTTC
CDR3 protein: CASSPGTSGKQEQYF

D gene: TRBD2
clone size: -
J gene: TRBJ2-7
V gene: TRBV6-5
CDR3 DNA: TGTGCCAGCAGTTATACTAGCGGGAGTTACGAGCAGTACTTC
CDR3 protein: CASSYTSGSYEQYF

D gene: TRBD1
clone size: many
J gene: TRBJ1-1
V gene: TRBV19
CDR3 DNA: TGTGCCAGTAGTGACAGGGTGAACACTGAAGCTTTCTTT
CDR3 protein: CASSDRVNTEAFF

D gene: -
clone size: -
J gene: TRBJ2-7
V gene: TRBV7-8
CDR3 DNA: TGTGCCAGCAGCTCCCCTCGTTGGTACGAGCCCTACGAGCAGTACTTC
CDR3 protein: CASSSPRWYEPYEQYF

D gene: -
clone size: -
J gene: TRBJ2-3
V gene: TRBV30
CDR3 DNA: TGTGCCTGGGGTAGTCTGACTATAGATACGCAGTATTTT
CDR3 protein: CAWGSLTIDTQYF

D gene: -
clone size: -
J gene: TRBJ1-1
V gene: TRBV27
CDR3 DNA: TGTGCCAGCAGTTTTAGGACAGATCGAGCCCTGAACACTGAAGCTTTCTTT
CDR3 protein: CASSFRTDRALNTEAFF

D gene: TRBD1
clone size: -
J gene: TRBJ1-2
V gene: TRBV9
CDR3 DNA: TGTGCCAGCACCGAGGGGGGGGACAGGCGGGCCCCTACCCATGGCTACACCTTC
CDR3 protein: CASTEGGDRRAPTHGYTF

D gene: TRBD1
clone size: -
J gene: TRBJ2-7
V gene: TRBV29-1
CDR3 DNA: TGCAGCGTTGGACAGGGTACCTACGAGCAGTACTTC
CDR3 protein: CSVGQGTYEQYF

D gene: TRBD1
clone size: -
J gene: TRBJ2-6
V gene: TRBV28
CDR3 DNA: TGTGCCAGCAGTTCACGTCCCGGGACAGGGTACGGGGCCAACGTCCTGACTTTC
CDR3 protein: CASSSRPGTGYGANVLTF

D gene: -
clone size: -
J gene: TRBJ2-3
V gene: TRBV7-2
CDR3 DNA: TGTGCCAGCAGCTTAAGATCTCCGGGAGATACGCAGTATTTT
CDR3 protein: CASSLRSPGDTQYF

D gene: -
clone size: -
J gene: TRBJ1-4
V gene: TRBV19
CDR3 DNA: TGTGCCAGTACCCCAGGTCAGGAGGGTGAAAAACTGTTTTTT
CDR3 protein: CASTPGQEGEKLFF

D gene: -
clone size: -
J gene: TRBJ1-2
V gene: TRBV25-1
CDR3 DNA: TGTGCCAGCAGTGATGGGGAGGGAAGGAGCTATGGCTACACCTTC
CDR3 protein: CASSDGEGRSYGYTF

D gene: TRBD2
clone size: few
J gene: TRBJ2-3
V gene: TRBV7-9
CDR3 DNA: TGTGCCAGCAGCTTCCCCGGGACTAGCGGGGGCGGCGCAGATACGCAGTATTTT
CDR3 protein: CASSFPGTSGGGADTQYF

D gene: TRBD2
clone size: -
J gene: TRBJ2-1
V gene: TRBV7-2
CDR3 DNA: TGTGCCAGCAGCCCGCGGGGGGGGCGGAAAGACAATGAGCAGTTCTTC
CDR3 protein: CASSPRGGRKDNEQFF

D gene: TRBD1
clone size: -
J gene: TRBJ2-7
V gene: TRBV18
CDR3 DNA: TGTGCCAGCTCACCAAAGGGACAGTACTACGAGCAGTACTTC
CDR3 protein: CASSPKGQYYEQYF

D gene: TRBD2
clone size: -
J gene: TRBJ2-3
V gene: TRBV9
CDR3 DNA: TGTGCCAGCAGCGCTAGCGGGCTTCGGGGAGATACGCAGTATTTT
CDR3 protein: CASSASGLRGDTQYF

D gene: TRBD2
clone size: -
J gene: TRBJ2-3
V gene: TRBV9
CDR3 DNA: TGTGCCAGCAGCGAGGATCAGGGACTAGCAGATACGCAGTATTTT
CDR3 protein: CASSEDQGLADTQYF

D gene: TRBD2
clone size: -
J gene: TRBJ2-7
V gene: TRBV11-1
CDR3 DNA: TGTGCCAGCACCAAGTACCCGAGACTAGCGGGCGTACCCTCCTACGAGCAGTACTTC
CDR3 protein: CASTKYPRLAGVPSYEQYF

D gene: -
clone size: few
J gene: TRBJ2-1
V gene: TRBV4-3
CDR3 DNA: TGCGCCAGCAGCCAAAGCGGTTCCTACAATGAGCAGTTCTTC
CDR3 protein: CASSQSGSYNEQFF